This T cell receptor beta chain was sequenced during a study of blood T cell repertoires in COVID-19. Study in general: T cells, B-cell-depleted T cells, or PBMCs supplied cDNA or gDNA.

The CDR3 is 14 amino acids. With V trimmed by 3 bases and J by 4 bases, 3 bases remained unmatched. CDR1 LNHDA and CDR2 SQIVND come from the germline V gene (reference sequence). The method was immunoSEQ multiplex PCR; TCRdb's version includes in-frame clones alone and lacks a portion of them. Of under 400,000 clones detected, about 90% appear once; the ten largest clones hold roughly 2.9%. This chain links TRBV19 with TRBJ2-3, with 8 bases fitting TRBD2. The sample taken for sequencing was peripheral blood. This clonotype originated in a woman aged 30 to 39 with COVID-19, enrolled during active disease. The chain's CDR3 is CASSMAAGADTQYF. CDR3 nucleotides: TGTGCCAGTAGTATGGCAGCGGGAGCAGATACGCAGTATTTT.